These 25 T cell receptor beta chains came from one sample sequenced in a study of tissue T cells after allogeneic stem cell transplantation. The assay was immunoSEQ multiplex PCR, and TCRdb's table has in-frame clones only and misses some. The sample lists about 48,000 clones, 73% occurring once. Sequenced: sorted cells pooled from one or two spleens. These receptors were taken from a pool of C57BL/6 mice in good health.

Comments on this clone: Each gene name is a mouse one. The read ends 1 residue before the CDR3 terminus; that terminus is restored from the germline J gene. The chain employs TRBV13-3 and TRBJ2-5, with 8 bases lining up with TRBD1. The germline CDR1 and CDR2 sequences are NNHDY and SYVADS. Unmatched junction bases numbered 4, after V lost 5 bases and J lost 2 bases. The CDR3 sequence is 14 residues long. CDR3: CASSLGQGQDTQYF. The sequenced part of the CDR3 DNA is TGTGCCAGCAGCCTCGGACAGGGCCAAGACACCCAGTAC.

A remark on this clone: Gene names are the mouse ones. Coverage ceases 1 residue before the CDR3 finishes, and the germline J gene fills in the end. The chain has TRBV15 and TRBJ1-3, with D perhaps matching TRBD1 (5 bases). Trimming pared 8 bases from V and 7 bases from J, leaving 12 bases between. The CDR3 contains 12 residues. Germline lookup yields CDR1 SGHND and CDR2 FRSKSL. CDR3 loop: CASSTGRNTLYF. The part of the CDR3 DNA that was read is TGTGCCAGCTCCACGGGGCGGAATACGCTCTAT.

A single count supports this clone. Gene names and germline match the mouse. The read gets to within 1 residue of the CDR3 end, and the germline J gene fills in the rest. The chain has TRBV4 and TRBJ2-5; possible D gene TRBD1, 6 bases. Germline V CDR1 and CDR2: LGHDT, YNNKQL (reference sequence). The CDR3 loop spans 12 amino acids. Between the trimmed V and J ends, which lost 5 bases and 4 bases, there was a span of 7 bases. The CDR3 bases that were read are TGTGCCAGCAGCGGGACAAAAGACACCCAGTAC. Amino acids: CASSGTKDTQY. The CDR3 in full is CASSGTKDTQYF.

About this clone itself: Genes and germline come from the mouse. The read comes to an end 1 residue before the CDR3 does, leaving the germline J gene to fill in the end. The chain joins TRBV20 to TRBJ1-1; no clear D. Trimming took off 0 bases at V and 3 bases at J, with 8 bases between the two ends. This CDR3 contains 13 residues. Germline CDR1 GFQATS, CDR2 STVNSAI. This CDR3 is CGARDRPDTEVFF. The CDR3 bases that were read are TGTGGTGCTAGGGATCGGCCAGACACAGAAGTCTTC.

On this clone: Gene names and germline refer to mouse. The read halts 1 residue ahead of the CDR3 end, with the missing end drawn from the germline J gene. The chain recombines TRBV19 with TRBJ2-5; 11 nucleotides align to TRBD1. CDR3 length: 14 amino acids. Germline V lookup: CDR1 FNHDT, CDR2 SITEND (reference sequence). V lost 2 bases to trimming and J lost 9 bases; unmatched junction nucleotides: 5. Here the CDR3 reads CASSIGQGARTQYF. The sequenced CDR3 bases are TGTGCCAGCAGTATTGGACAGGGGGCGAGAACCCAGTAC.

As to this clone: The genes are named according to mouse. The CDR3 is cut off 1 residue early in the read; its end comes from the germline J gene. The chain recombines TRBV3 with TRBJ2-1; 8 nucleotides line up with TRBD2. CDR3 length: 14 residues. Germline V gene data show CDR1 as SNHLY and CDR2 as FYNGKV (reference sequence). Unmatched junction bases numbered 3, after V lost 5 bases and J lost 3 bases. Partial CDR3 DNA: TGTGCCAGCAGCCTGACTGGGGCCTATGCTGAGCAGTTC. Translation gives CASSLTGAYAEQF. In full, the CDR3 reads CASSLTGAYAEQFF.

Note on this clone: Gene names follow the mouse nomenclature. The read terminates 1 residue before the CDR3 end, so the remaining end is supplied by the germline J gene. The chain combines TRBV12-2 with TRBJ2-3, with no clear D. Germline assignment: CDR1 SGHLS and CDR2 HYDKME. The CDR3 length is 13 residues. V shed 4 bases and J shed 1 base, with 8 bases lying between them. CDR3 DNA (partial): TGTGCCAGCTCGCTCGAGGGTGCAGAAACGCTGTAT. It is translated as CASSLEGAETLY. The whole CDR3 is CASSLEGAETLYF.

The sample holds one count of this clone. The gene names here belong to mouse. The CDR3 sequence: CASSQSIREGTGQLYF. Partial CDR3 DNA: TGTGCTAGCAGTCAATCGATAAGGGAGGGCACCGGGCAGCTCTAC. The chain is built from TRBV21 and TRBJ2-2; D ambiguous. The read comes to an end 1 residue before the CDR3 does, leaving the germline J gene to fill in the end. TRBV21 is an ORF for which the function is uncertain. V dropped 0 bases and J dropped 4 bases, with 12 bases sitting between them. CDR3 size: 16 residues.

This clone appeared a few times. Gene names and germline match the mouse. CDR3 DNA (partial): TGTGGTGCTAGGGAACAGGGGGCGGGGGAACAGTAC. It yields the protein CGAREQGAGEQY. The CDR3 in its entirety is CGAREQGAGEQYF. The chain recombines TRBV20 with TRBJ2-7, with 9 bases lining up with TRBD1. The CDR3 goes on 1 residue after the read ends, and that part is filled in from the germline J gene. The germline V gene has CDR1 GFQATS and CDR2 STVNSAI. The V gene end was trimmed by 0 bases and the J gene end by 7 bases; junction bases not matched to a gene: 4. This CDR3 comprises 13 residues.

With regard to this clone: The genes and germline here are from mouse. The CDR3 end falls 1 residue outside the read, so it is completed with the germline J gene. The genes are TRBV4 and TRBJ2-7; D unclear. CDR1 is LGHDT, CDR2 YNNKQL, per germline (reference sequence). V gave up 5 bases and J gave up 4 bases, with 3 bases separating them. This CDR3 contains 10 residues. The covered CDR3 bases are TGTGCCAGCAGCCAGTATGAACAGTAC. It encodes CASSQYEQY. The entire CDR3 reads CASSQYEQYF.

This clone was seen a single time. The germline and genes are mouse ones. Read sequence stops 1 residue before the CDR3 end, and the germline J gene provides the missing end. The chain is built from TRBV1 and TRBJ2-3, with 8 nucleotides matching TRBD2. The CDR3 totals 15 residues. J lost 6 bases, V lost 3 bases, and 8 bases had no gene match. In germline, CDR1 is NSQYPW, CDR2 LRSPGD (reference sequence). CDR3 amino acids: CTCSALDWGGETLYF. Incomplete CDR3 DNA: TGCACCTGCAGTGCGCTCGACTGGGGCGGGGAAACGCTGTAT. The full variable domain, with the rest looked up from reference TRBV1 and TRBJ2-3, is VTLLEQNPRWRLVPRGQAVNLRCILKNSQYPWMSWYQQDLQKQLQWLFTLRSPGDKEVKSLPGADYLATRVTDTELRLQVANMSQGRTLYCTCSALDWGGETLYFGSGTRLTVL.

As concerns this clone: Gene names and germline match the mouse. CDR3 in amino acids: CASGDGTVNTEVFF. The part of the CDR3 DNA that was read is TGTGCCAGCGGTGATGGCACAGTAAACACAGAAGTCTTC. This rearrangement joins TRBV13-2 to TRBJ1-1; the D is unclear. The CDR3 end falls 1 residue outside the read, so it is completed with the germline J gene. Germline V gives CDR1 NNHNN, CDR2 SYGAGS (reference sequence). Trimming left V 0 bases short and J 1 base short, with 7 bases between. The CDR3 is 14 residues long.

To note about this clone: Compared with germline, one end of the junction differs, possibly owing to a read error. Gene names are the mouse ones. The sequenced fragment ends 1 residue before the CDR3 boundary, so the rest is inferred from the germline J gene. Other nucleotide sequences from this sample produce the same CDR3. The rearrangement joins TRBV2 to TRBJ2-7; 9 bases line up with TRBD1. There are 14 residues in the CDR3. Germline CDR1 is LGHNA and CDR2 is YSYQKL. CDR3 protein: CASSLGGQGYEQYF. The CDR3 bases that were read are TGCGCCAGCAGCCTGGGAGGACAGGGGTATGAACAGTAC.

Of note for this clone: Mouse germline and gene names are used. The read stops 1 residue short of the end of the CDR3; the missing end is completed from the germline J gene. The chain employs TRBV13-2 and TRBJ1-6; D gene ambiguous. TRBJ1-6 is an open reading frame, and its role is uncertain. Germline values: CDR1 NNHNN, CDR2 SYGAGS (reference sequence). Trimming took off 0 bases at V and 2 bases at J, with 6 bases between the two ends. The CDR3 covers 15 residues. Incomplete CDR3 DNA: TGTGCCAGCGGTGATGCAGCGACCTATAATTCGCCCCTCTAC. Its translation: CASGDAATYNSPLY. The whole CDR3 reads CASGDAATYNSPLYF.

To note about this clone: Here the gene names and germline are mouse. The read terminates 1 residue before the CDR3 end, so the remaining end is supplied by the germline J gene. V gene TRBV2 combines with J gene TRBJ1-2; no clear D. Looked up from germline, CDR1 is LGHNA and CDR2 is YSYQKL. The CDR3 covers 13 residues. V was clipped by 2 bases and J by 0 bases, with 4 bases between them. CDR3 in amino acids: CASSQPTNSDYTF. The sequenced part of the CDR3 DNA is TGTGCCAGCAGCCAACCAACAAACTCCGACTACACC.

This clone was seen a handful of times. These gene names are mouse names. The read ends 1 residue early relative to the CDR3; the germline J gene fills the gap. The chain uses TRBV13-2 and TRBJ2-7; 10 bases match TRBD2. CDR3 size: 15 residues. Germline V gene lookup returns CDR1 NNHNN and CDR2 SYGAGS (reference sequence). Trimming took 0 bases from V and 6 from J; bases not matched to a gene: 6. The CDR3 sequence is CASGDAPGGAPEQYF. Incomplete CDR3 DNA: TGTGCCAGCGGTGATGCCCCTGGGGGGGCGCCTGAACAGTAC.

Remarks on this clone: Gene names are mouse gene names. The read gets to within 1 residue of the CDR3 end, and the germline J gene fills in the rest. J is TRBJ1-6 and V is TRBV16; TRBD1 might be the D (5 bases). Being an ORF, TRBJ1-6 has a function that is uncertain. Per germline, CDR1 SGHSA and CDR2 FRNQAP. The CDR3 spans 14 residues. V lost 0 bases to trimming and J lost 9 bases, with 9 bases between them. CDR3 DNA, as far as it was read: TGTGCAAGCAGCTTAGATAGAGGGGTTTCGCCCCTCTAC. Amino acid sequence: CASSLDRGVSPLY. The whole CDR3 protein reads CASSLDRGVSPLYF.

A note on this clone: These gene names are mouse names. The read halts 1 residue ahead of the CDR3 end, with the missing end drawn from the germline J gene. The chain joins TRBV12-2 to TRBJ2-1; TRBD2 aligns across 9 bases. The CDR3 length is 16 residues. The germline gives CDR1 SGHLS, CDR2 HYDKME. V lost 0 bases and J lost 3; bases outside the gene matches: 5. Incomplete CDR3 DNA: TGTGCCAGCTCTCTCGAACTGGGGGGTCTCTATGCTGAGCAGTTC. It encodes CASSLELGGLYAEQF. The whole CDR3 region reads CASSLELGGLYAEQFF. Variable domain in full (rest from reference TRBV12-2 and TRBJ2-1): NSGVVQSPRYIIKGKGERSILKCIPISGHLSVAWYQQTQGQELKFFIQHYDKMERDKGNLPSRFSVQQFDDYHSEMNMSALELEDSAVYFCASSLELGGLYAEQFFGPGTRLTVL.

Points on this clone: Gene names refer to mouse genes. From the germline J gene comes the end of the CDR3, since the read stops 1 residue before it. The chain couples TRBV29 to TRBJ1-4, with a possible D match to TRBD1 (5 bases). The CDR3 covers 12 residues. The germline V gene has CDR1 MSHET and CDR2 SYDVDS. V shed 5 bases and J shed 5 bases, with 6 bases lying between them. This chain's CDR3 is CASSRQNERLFF. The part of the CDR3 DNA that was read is TGTGCTAGCAGTCGACAGAACGAAAGATTATTT.

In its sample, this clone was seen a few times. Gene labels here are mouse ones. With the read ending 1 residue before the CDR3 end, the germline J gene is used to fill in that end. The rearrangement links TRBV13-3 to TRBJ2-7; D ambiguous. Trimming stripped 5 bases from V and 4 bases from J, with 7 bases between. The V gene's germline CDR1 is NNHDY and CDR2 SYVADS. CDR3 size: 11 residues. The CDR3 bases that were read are TGTGCCAGCAGATCACAGTATGAACAGTAC. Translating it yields CASRSQYEQY. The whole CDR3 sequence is CASRSQYEQYF.

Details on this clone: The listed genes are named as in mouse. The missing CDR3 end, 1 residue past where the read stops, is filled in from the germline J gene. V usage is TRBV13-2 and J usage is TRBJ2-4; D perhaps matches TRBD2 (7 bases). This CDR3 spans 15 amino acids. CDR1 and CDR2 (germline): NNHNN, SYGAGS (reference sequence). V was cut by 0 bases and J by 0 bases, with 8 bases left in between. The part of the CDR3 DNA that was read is TGTGCCAGCGGTGATGGGGGGGCTAGTCAAAACACCTTGTAC. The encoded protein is CASGDGGASQNTLY. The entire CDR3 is CASGDGGASQNTLYF.

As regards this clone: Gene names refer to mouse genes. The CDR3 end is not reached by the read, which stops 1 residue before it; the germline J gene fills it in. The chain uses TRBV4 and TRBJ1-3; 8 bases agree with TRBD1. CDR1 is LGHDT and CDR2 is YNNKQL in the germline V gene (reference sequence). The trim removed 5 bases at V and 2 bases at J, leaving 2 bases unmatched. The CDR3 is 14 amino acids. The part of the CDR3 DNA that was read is TGTGCCAGCAGCGAGGACAGGGCTGGAAATACGCTCTAT. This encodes CASSEDRAGNTLY. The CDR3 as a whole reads CASSEDRAGNTLYF.

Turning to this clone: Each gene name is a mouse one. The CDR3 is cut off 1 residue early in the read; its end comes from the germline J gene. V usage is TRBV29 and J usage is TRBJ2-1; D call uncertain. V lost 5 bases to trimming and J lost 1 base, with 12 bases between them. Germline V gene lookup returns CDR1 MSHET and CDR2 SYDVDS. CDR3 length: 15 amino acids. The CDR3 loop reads CASSPIDKNYAEQFF. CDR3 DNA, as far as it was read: TGTGCTAGCAGTCCCATTGACAAAAACTATGCTGAGCAGTTC.

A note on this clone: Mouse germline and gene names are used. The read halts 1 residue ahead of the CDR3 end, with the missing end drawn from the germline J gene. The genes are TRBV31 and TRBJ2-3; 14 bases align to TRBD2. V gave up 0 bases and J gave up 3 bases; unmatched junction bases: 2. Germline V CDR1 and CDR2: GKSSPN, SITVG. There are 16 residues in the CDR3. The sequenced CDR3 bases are TGTGCCTGGAGTCTCGGGACTGGGGGGGCGGCAGAAACGCTGTAT. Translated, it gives CAWSLGTGGAAETLY. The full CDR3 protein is CAWSLGTGGAAETLYF. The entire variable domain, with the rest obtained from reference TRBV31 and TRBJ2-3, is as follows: AQTIHQWPVAEIKAVGSPLSLGCTIKGKSSPNLYWYWQATGGTLQQLFYSITVGQVESVVQLNLSASRPKDDQFILSTEKLLLSHSGFYLCAWSLGTGGAAETLYFGSGTRLTVL.

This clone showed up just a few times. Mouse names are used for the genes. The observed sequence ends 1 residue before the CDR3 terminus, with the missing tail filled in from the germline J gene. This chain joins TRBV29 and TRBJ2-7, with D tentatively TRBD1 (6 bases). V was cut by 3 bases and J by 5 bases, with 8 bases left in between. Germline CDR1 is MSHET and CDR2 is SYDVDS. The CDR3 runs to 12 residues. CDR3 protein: CASSFTGNEQYF. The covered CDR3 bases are TGTGCTAGCAGTTTCACAGGGAATGAACAGTAC.